Shown below are 3 T cell receptor beta chains from a single sample sequenced in a study of T cell repertoires in cytomegalovirus infection. TCRdb processed the reads anew with MiXCR; each CDR3 protein has one entry. The data contain just under 500,000 distinct CDR3 sequences, around 35% of them seen just once; the ten biggest clones take up roughly 17%. For these receptors, no antigen is known. Here the sequenced sample was cultured PBMCs, taken from culture after CMV antigen stimulation. The receptors were gathered from a human donor in good health (CMV status not recorded). Some clones in this sample may be carry-over from other donors' samples.

This clonotype has at least ten counts. The rearrangement links TRBV7-8 to TRBJ2-1, with 9 bases aligning to TRBD2. This CDR3 has 17 amino acids. Germline V gene lookup returns CDR1 SGHVS and CDR2 FQNEAQ. Trimming at V came to 5 bases and at J to 2 bases, leaving 10 bases not matched to a gene. DNA for the CDR3: TGTGCCAGCAGCCCCGGACTAGCGCATACCGCCTACAATGAGCAGTTCTTC. It translates to CASSPGLAHTAYNEQFF.

This chain links TRBV7-8 with TRBJ1-2; perhaps TRBD1 as D (5 bases). Germline CDR1 and CDR2: SGHVS and FQNEAQ. The CDR3 loop spans 17 amino acids. V was cut by 4 bases and J by 8 bases, with 26 bases left in between. CDR3 DNA: TGTGCCAGCAGCTCCCTGCCTATTTGGGGCTCAAACAGGGGCTACACCTTC. Its protein product is CASSSLPIWGSNRGYTF.

This clonotype showed up just a few times. The V call is TRBV14, the J call TRBJ1-1; the D is unclear. Germline-derived CDR1 and CDR2 are SGHDN and FVKESK. CDR3 length equals 14 residues. V lost 0 bases to trimming and J lost 4 bases, with 9 bases between them. DNA for the CDR3: TGTGCCAGCAGCCAAGACCCAGTGGGCACTGAAGCTTTCTTT. Translation: CASSQDPVGTEAFF.